The clone carrying this TCR beta chain has just a few counts. Its target is not known. V was pared by 5 bases and J by 15 bases, with 15 bases of the junction left unmatched. This CDR3 contains 15 residues. Per germline, CDR1 MNHEY and CDR2 SVGAGI. The sample is drawn from a study of CD8+ T cells in alopecia areata. Once RNA had been extracted, it was reverse transcribed into cDNA to act as the sequencing template. The protocol was immunoSEQ multiplex PCR, while the TCRdb copy is restricted to in-frame clones and leaves out a portion. The sample holds more than 95,000 clones, over 60% seen once. Study observations and caveats: Scalp sequencing also captures normal skin's resident alphabeta T cells. With one nonresponder, baseline CD8+ expansion's link to response remains uncertain.

Treatment reported: oral pan-JAK inhibitor, 5-10 mg twice daily. Peripheral blood samples and lesional scalp punch biopsies were obtained from alopecia areata patients. Sorting of PBMCs yielded the CD4+ and CD8+ T cells. This clonotype originated in a human donor with alopecia areata. The chain is built from TRBV6-5 and TRBJ2-1; 11 bases are a match to TRBD2. The input for sequencing was CD4+ T cells sorted from blood, taken at week 4, from a patient treated with tofacitinib. CDR3 in amino acids: CASSRTTSGVGLRFF. For the CDR3, the DNA is TGTGCCAGCAGTCGGACGACTAGCGGGGTCGGGTTACGGTTCTTC.